This TCR beta chain was obtained from a study of T cell responses to AZD1222 COVID-19 vaccine. Using immunoSEQ multiplex PCR, the repertoire was profiled, and TCRdb retains in-frame clones only, with some absent. The sample holds approximately 110,000 clones, roughly 90% seen once. The CDR3 spans 14 residues. Trimming cost V 7 bases and J 2 bases, with 15 bases left between them. Looked up from germline, CDR1 is LGHDT and CDR2 is YNNKEL (reference sequence). The clonotype was recovered from an adult in good health. V and J are TRBV3-1 (or the pseudogene TRBV3-2) and TRBJ2-7; a possible D gene is TRBD1 (5 bases). The material sequenced was peripheral blood, taken on day 0 of AZD1222 vaccination. The CDR3 bases are TGTGCCAGCACCGAAGGGGCAGGGACCTACGAGCAGTACTTC. It translates to CASTEGAGTYEQYF.